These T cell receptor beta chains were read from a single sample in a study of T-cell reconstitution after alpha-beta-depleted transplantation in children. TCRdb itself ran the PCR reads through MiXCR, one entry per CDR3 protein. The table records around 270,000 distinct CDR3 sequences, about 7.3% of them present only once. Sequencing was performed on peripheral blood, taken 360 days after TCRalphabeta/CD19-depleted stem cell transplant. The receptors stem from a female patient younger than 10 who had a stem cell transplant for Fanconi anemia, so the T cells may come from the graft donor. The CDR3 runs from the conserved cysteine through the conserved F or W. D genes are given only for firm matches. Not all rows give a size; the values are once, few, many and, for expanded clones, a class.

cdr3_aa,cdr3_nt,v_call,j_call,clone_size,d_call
CASSLGLHTDTQYF,TGCGCCAGCAGCTTAGGGCTGCACACAGATACGCAGTATTTT,TRBV5-1,TRBJ2-3,many,-
CASSLAYLGTEAFF,TGCGCCAGCAGCTTGGCGTACCTAGGCACTGAAGCTTTCTTT,TRBV5-1,TRBJ1-1,many,-
CASRAGTGAYQPQHF,TGTGCCAGCAGAGCCGGGACAGGGGCTTACCAGCCCCAGCATTTT,TRBV6-1,TRBJ1-5,-,TRBD1
CASSSTGQGVFYGYTF,TGTGCCAGCAGTTCAACCGGACAGGGGGTGTTCTATGGCTACACCTTC,TRBV6-5,TRBJ1-2,-,TRBD1
CASSRTESAEAFF,TGTGCCAGCAGCCGTACAGAATCCGCTGAAGCTTTCTTT,TRBV12-3/TRBV12-4,TRBJ1-1,many,-
CASSFRASSGRAPDTQYF,TGTGCCAGCAGCTTTAGAGCTTCTAGCGGGAGGGCCCCGGATACGCAGTATTTT,TRBV7-3,TRBJ2-3,-,TRBD2
CASSQERLAVGSETQYF,TGCGCCAGCAGCCAAGAACGGCTAGCGGTCGGAAGCGAGACCCAGTACTTC,TRBV4-1,TRBJ2-5,few,TRBD2
CASSLGVSTSGSSDTQYF,TGTGCCAGCAGCTTAGGGGTATCGACTAGCGGGAGTTCAGATACGCAGTATTTT,TRBV11-3,TRBJ2-3,many,TRBD2
CASSFGAQDYGYTF,TGTGCCAGCAGCTTTGGGGCACAGGACTATGGCTACACCTTC,TRBV5-6,TRBJ1-2,-,-
CSANRVDGYTF,TGCAGTGCTAACAGGGTCGATGGCTACACCTTC,TRBV20-1,TRBJ1-2,many,-
CASSYDRGAGGVDTQYF,TGTGCCAGCAGTTACGATCGAGGCGCGGGGGGGGTCGATACGCAGTATTTT,TRBV6-5,TRBJ2-3,few,TRBD2
CASRPGDQETQYF,TGCGCCAGCAGACCCGGGGACCAAGAGACCCAGTACTTC,TRBV5-1,TRBJ2-5,few,-
CASSHGTSGGARETQYF,TGTGCCAGCAGCCACGGGACTAGCGGGGGGGCGAGGGAGACCCAGTACTTC,TRBV11-2,TRBJ2-5,-,TRBD2
CASSFHRTPYNEQFF,TGTGCCAGCAGTTTCCACCGGACGCCCTACAATGAGCAGTTCTTC,TRBV12-3/TRBV12-4,TRBJ2-1,many,-
CASSPGLRLETYEQYF,TGTGCCAGCTCACCAGGGTTGAGACTAGAAACCTACGAGCAGTACTTC,TRBV18,TRBJ2-7,many,-
CASSYLGDSNQPQHF,TGTGCCAGCAGTTACTTGGGGGATAGCAATCAGCCCCAGCATTTT,TRBV6-5,TRBJ1-5,few,-
CASSQGSGNQPQHF,TGTGCCAGCTCACAGGGGAGCGGCAATCAGCCCCAGCATTTT,TRBV18,TRBJ1-5,few,-
CASDQTGNYEQYF,TGTGCCAGTGACCAGACAGGCAACTACGAGCAGTACTTC,TRBV2,TRBJ2-7,many,-
CASSYWGDSDTQYF,TGTGCCAGCAGCTACTGGGGAGACTCAGATACGCAGTATTTT,TRBV7-2,TRBJ2-3,-,-
CASSLTLLGETQYF,TGCGCCAGCAGCTTGACCCTTCTGGGAGAGACCCAGTACTTC,TRBV5-1,TRBJ2-5,many,-
CASSLIKGANTGELFF,TGCGCCAGCAGCTTGATCAAGGGGGCCAACACCGGGGAGCTGTTTTTT,TRBV5-1,TRBJ2-2,many,TRBD1
CAGGQGNYNEQFF,TGTGCCGGCGGACAGGGCAACTACAATGAGCAGTTCTTC,TRBV6-6,TRBJ2-1,many,TRBD1
CASSLKGRGIDLDTEAFF,TGTGCCAGCAGCTTGAAGGGCAGGGGGATCGATCTGGACACTGAAGCTTTCTTT,TRBV5-4,TRBJ1-1,many,TRBD1
CASSLGQGDSNGGYTF,TGTGCCAGCAGTTTAGGGCAGGGAGACTCCAATGGTGGCTACACCTTC,TRBV12-3/TRBV12-4,TRBJ1-2,many,-
CASSYGQGMQAFF,TGTGCCAGCAGCTACGGACAGGGGATGCAAGCTTTCTTT,TRBV7-2,TRBJ1-1,few,TRBD1
CASSLRTGPGNTIYF,TGTGCCAGCAGCCTAAGGACAGGGCCTGGAAACACCATATATTTT,TRBV7-2,TRBJ1-3,-,TRBD1
CASSLPSMNTEAFF,TGCGCCAGCAGCTTGCCCAGCATGAACACTGAAGCTTTCTTT,TRBV5-1,TRBJ1-1,many,-
CASSLTSGTYEQYF,TGTGCCAGCAGTTTGACTAGCGGGACCTACGAGCAGTACTTC,TRBV2,TRBJ2-7,many,TRBD2
CASEPGGKLQGKLFF,TGTGCCAGCGAACCTGGGGGGAAGCTTCAAGGAAAACTGTTTTTT,TRBV28,TRBJ1-4,many,-
CATTGAPYNEQFF,TGTGCCACCACGGGGGCCCCCTACAATGAGCAGTTCTTC,TRBV15,TRBJ2-1,many,-
CASSYPTRGTATLEAFF,TGTGCCAGCAGTTACCCTACTCGGGGGACAGCTACTCTTGAAGCTTTCTTT,TRBV28,TRBJ1-1,many,TRBD1
CASSSSGTGFYEQYF,TGTGCCAGCAGTTCGTCCGGGACAGGTTTCTACGAGCAGTACTTC,TRBV28,TRBJ2-7,many,TRBD1
CASSLESVGTQYF,TGTGCCAGCAGCTTAGAAAGCGTCGGGACCCAGTACTTC,TRBV7-2,TRBJ2-5,few,-
CASSFGGVNTEAFF,TGTGCCAGCAGCTTCGGCGGGGTGAACACTGAAGCTTTCTTT,TRBV7-9,TRBJ1-1,many,-
CASSMVRDYEQYF,TGTGCCAGTAGTATGGTCAGAGACTACGAGCAGTACTTC,TRBV19,TRBJ2-7,-,-
CASSWGVSETQYF,TGTGCCAGCAGTTGGGGGGTGTCAGAGACCCAGTACTTC,TRBV5-5,TRBJ2-5,-,-
CASSSWTRQIGELFF,TGTGCCAGCAGTTCGTGGACTAGGCAGATCGGGGAGCTGTTTTTT,TRBV27,TRBJ2-2,few,TRBD2
CASSSNTVQSNTGELFF,TGTGCCAGCAGCTCAAACACAGTACAATCGAACACCGGGGAGCTGTTTTTT,TRBV6-1,TRBJ2-2,many,-
CSAFTGGSWETQYF,TGCAGTGCTTTCACAGGGGGCTCGTGGGAGACCCAGTACTTC,TRBV20-1,TRBJ2-5,-,TRBD1
CSVVNEGDSSFSGANVLTF,TGCAGCGTTGTCAATGAAGGGGACAGTTCCTTCTCTGGGGCCAACGTCCTGACTTTC,TRBV29-1,TRBJ2-6,many,TRBD1
CASTIPRDEGDTQYF,TGTGCCAGCACCATACCCCGGGATGAGGGAGATACGCAGTATTTT,TRBV7-9,TRBJ2-3,many,-
CASSFSGGYEQYF,TGCGCCAGCAGCTTCTCAGGGGGCTACGAGCAGTACTTC,TRBV5-1,TRBJ2-7,-,TRBD1
CSAHKPGTSGINEQFF,TGCAGTGCTCATAAACCCGGGACTAGCGGGATCAATGAGCAGTTCTTC,TRBV20-1,TRBJ2-1,few,TRBD2
CASSLAQGLGAFF,TGTGCCAGCAGTTTAGCGCAGGGGTTGGGAGCTTTCTTT,TRBV12-3/TRBV12-4,TRBJ1-1,many,-
CASSYHSWGQPQHF,TGTGCCAGCAGTTACCACTCTTGGGGTCAGCCCCAGCATTTT,TRBV6-5,TRBJ1-5,few,-
CASSYGTGGYEQYF,TGTGCCAGCAGTTATGGGACAGGGGGCTACGAGCAGTACTTC,TRBV6-5,TRBJ2-7,many,TRBD1
CASSVRDRGSGETQYF,TGTGCCAGCAGCGTTCGGGACAGGGGGAGCGGGGAGACCCAGTACTTC,TRBV13,TRBJ2-5,few,TRBD1
CASSAQGKDTQYF,TGTGCCAGCAGTGCCCAGGGGAAAGATACGCAGTATTTT,TRBV6-4,TRBJ2-3,-,-
CASSRALFRQPQHF,TGTGCCAGCAGCCGTGCCTTATTCCGTCAGCCCCAGCATTTT,TRBV12-3/TRBV12-4,TRBJ1-5,many,-